This entry concerns a single TCR beta chain. Its target is unknown. Every isolated RNA sample was fully reverse transcribed, so sequencing captured expressed TCRB transcripts. Clones were sequenced by immunoSEQ multiplex PCR, and TCRdb holds only the in-frame ones, with some missing. The sample has about 740,000 clones; roughly 13% are singletons. This sample is drawn from a study of beta chain features in type 1 diabetes. Looking at the study overall: The number of sorted cells examined across all samples was around 99 million. General observations from the study: The study found moderately but significantly shorter TCRB CDR3s in all four CD4+ subsets of Type 1 diabetes patients.

Sorting that relied on CD45RO/CCR7/CD25/CD127/CD95/CD27 yielded CD4+ naive, central memory, regulatory and stem cell-like memory cells. The V gene's germline CDR1 is MGHRA and CDR2 YSYEKL. This CDR3 comprises 15 residues. V was cut by 0 bases and J by 3 bases, with 11 bases left in between. The sequence was obtained from a man younger than 35 with type 1 diabetes. The gene calls are TRBV4-1 and TRBJ1-2; no firm D call. Sample: naive CD4+ T cells from blood. The DNA of the CDR3 is TGCGCCAGCAGCCAAGATATCGACGGTGACTATGGCTACACCTTC. Its translation is CASSQDIDGDYGYTF.